This TCR beta chain was observed in a study of CD8 T cells in Susac syndrome. The RNA, about 0.45 to 1 ug, was put through reverse transcription using random hexamers. Amplification of the TCR beta CDR3 was carried out by immunoSEQ multiplex PCR, which spanned a total of 54 Vbeta and 13 Jbeta segments. MiXCR, applied by TCRdb to the immunoSEQ multiplex PCR reads, yields one record per CDR3 protein. The profile shows 130,000 or so distinct CDR3 sequences, over 80% of them singletons. As regards this clonotype: What it binds is not known.

Regarding the study as a whole: As acknowledged by the study, its TCR sequencing and HLA analysis included a relatively small number of individuals.

Sequencing of TCR beta was performed on blood CD8+ T cells and on blood CD4+ T cells. The CDR3 covers 15 residues. The trim removed 11 bases at V and 3 bases at J, leaving 14 bases unmatched. Germline values: CDR1 MNHEY, CDR2 SVGEGT. The source of this sequence is a human donor with multiple sclerosis. This chain uses TRBV6-2 or TRBV6-3 with TRBJ2-3; 7 bases fit TRBD2. The sequencing sample was made of CD8+ T cells from PBMCs. The CDR3 DNA reads as TGTGCCTCCTCGAACTGGGGGGGTCGTACAGATACGCAGTATTTT. Translated, it gives CASSNWGGRTDTQYF.